A single sample gave rise to the 17 T cell receptor beta chains below, sequenced in a study of shared clonotypes between healthy human individuals. Repertoires were generated with immunoSEQ multiplex PCR, while TCRdb's copy carries only in-frame clones and drops some. The table records roughly 2 million clones, 90% to 95% of them present only once. The sequencing sample was made of naive CD4+ T cells sorted from blood. Noted subset: CD45RA+ positively selected. These receptors originate from a man aged 18 to 30 in good health.

The V and J genes are TRBV28 and TRBJ2-7; D gene ambiguous. V lost 7 bases to trimming and J lost 4 bases, with 8 bases between them. The CDR3 spans 11 residues. Germline values: CDR1 MDHEN, CDR2 SYDVKM. The CDR3 reads CASTMGYEQYF. CDR3 sequence (DNA): TGTGCCAGCACCATGGGGTACGAGCAGTACTTC.

The rearrangement uses TRBV5-6 and TRBJ2-6, with TRBD2 as a possible D gene (5 bases). V was cut by 5 bases and J by 1 base, with 22 bases left in between. Per the germline V gene, CDR1 is SGHDT and CDR2 is YYEEEE. There are 19 residues in the CDR3. CDR3 DNA sequence: TGTGCCAGCAGAAAGTCGGACGGACTCGTAAGGTCTGGGGCCAACGTCCTGACTTTC. Residues: CASRKSDGLVRSGANVLTF.

This chain links TRBV7-9 with TRBJ1-2; no firm D call. CDR3 length: 15 residues. Germline V gene sequence: CDR1 SEHNR, CDR2 FQNEAQ (reference sequence). Between the trimmed V and J ends, which lost 6 bases and 2 bases, there was a span of 16 bases. The CDR3, as DNA: TGTGCCAGCAGTCGCCCCGGGCAGTTAAACTATGGCTACACCTTC. This encodes CASSRPGQLNYGYTF.

CDR3 in DNA: TGTGCCAGCAGTTCACAGACTCCTGGTCGAGGCTACACCTTC. It yields the protein CASSSQTPGRGYTF. V usage is TRBV28 and J usage is TRBJ1-2; D not resolved. Trimming took 4 bases from V and 8 from J, leaving 17 bases between them. Looked up from germline, CDR1 is MDHEN and CDR2 is SYDVKM. The CDR3 is 14 amino acids.

V is TRBV7-2 and J is TRBJ1-2; D might be TRBD1 (6 bases). The length of the CDR3 is 14 residues. CDR1 and CDR2 from the germline V gene are SGHTA and FQGNSA. Trimming pared 7 bases from V and 5 bases from J, leaving 17 bases between. The CDR3 is CASTKRQGRYGYTF. CDR3 bases: TGTGCCAGCACCAAGAGGCAGGGGAGGTATGGCTACACCTTC.

This clone has a single count. V and J are TRBV28 and TRBJ1-2; unclear D gene. Germline V gene data show CDR1 as MDHEN and CDR2 as SYDVKM. Trimming stripped 11 bases from V and 4 bases from J, with 11 bases between. This CDR3 is 11 amino acids long. CDR3 sequence (DNA): TGTGCCTGTTCCGAGGGCTATGGCTACACCTTC. This gives the protein CACSEGYGYTF.

The genes are TRBV9 and TRBJ2-2; maybe TRBD2 (5 bases). Trimming left V 5 bases short and J 4 bases short, with 12 bases between. The germline CDR1 and CDR2 sequences are SGDLS and YYNGEE. CDR3 size: 14 residues. The CDR3 DNA is TGTGCCAGCAGGGTCGAGGGTACCACCGGGGAGCTGTTTTTT. Residues: CASRVEGTTGELFF. The full variable domain, completed using reference TRBV9 and TRBJ2-2, is DSGVTQTPKHLITATGQRVTLRCSPRSGDLSVYWYQQSLDQGLQFLIQYYNGEERAKGNILERFSAQQFPDLHSELNLSSLELGDSALYFCASRVEGTTGELFFGEGSRLTVL.

The chain uses TRBV25-1 and TRBJ1-2, with 10 bases aligning to TRBD1. The germline V gene has CDR1 MGHDK and CDR2 SYGVNS. V lost 5 bases to trimming and J lost 8 bases; unmatched junction nucleotides: 14. The CDR3 covers 16 residues. CDR3 DNA: TGTGCCAGCAGTCCCCGGACAGGGGGGGACAGTAGCGGCTACACCTTC. Its translation: CASSPRTGGDSSGYTF.

J is TRBJ2-7 and V is TRBV6-1; D remains unclear. CDR1 MNHNS and CDR2 SASEGT come from the germline V gene. The CDR3 sequence is 12 residues long. The ends were cut back, 5 bases at V and 3 bases at J, with 8 bases in the middle. Here the CDR3 reads CASSHLVYEQYF. Here the CDR3 DNA reads TGTGCCAGCAGTCACCTTGTCTACGAGCAGTACTTC.

DNA of the CDR3: TGCGCCAGCAGCTGGGGACAGGCGTCCTACGAGCAGTACTTC. Its translation: CASSWGQASYEQYF. The rearrangement links TRBV5-1 to TRBJ2-7, with 8 bases aligning to TRBD1. J gave up 1 base and V 3 bases, and 3 bases lay outside the gene matches. Germline V gene sequence: CDR1 SGHRS, CDR2 YFSETQ. The CDR3 length is 14 residues.

The chain employs TRBV19 and TRBJ2-7, with TRBD1 matching 7 bases. Germline-derived CDR1 and CDR2 are LNHDA and SQIVND (reference sequence). CDR3 length: 16 residues. V shed 4 bases and J 3 bases; nucleotides not matched to a gene: 12. The CDR3 is CASSNLNRDSHYEQYF. DNA for the CDR3: TGTGCCAGTAGTAACCTAAACCGGGACAGCCACTACGAGCAGTACTTC.

Notes on this clone: The identical CDR3 is also encoded by other nucleotide sequences in the sample. The chain couples TRBV6-1 to TRBJ1-5, with D possibly matching TRBD1 (5 bases). Trimming left V 2 bases short and J 4 bases short, with 9 bases between. This CDR3 contains 14 residues. In germline, CDR1 is MNHNS, CDR2 SASEGT. Here the CDR3 reads CASSESQGNQPQHF. CDR3 DNA sequence: TGTGCCAGCAGTGAATCCCAGGGAAATCAGCCCCAGCATTTT.

V gene TRBV30 combines with J gene TRBJ1-1; D not certain. The V end was cut by 4 bases, the J end by 0 bases, with 9 bases between. This CDR3 comprises 13 residues. From germline, CDR1 is GTSNPN and CDR2 SVGIG (reference sequence). As DNA, the CDR3 is TGTGCCTGGACCCGGTTCATGAACACTGAAGCTTTCTTT. Protein: CAWTRFMNTEAFF.

This chain uses TRBV7-3 with TRBJ2-5; 7 bases are a match to TRBD1. Germline CDR1 and CDR2: SGHTA and FQGTGA. The J segment lost 4 bases and the V segment lost 6 bases, leaving 14 bases of the junction unmatched. The CDR3 runs 16 residues. The CDR3 DNA follows: TGTGCCAGCAGGTTCACCATTGACAGGGCTGGAGAGACCCAGTACTTC. Its translation: CASRFTIDRAGETQYF.

This chain links TRBV18 with TRBJ1-2, with 9 bases lining up with TRBD1. Germline CDR1 is KGHSH and CDR2 is LQKENI. The V segment lost 3 bases and the J segment 7 bases; nucleotides outside the gene matches: 9. The CDR3 has 15 residues. The CDR3 here is CASSPSPPDRGGYTF. The DNA of the CDR3 is TGTGCCAGCTCACCGAGCCCCCCGGACAGGGGTGGCTACACCTTC.

As concerns this clone: A much larger clone differs by one base, so this may be a read error. This specimen includes other DNA sequences encoding the same CDR3. The J gene is TRBJ1-2, the V gene TRBV10-3, with D hard to call. V lost 4 bases and J 2 bases, leaving 2 bases between the germline ends. Germline-derived CDR1 and CDR2 are ENHRY and SYGVKD. The CDR3 contains 11 residues. The CDR3 coding sequence is TGTGCCATCAGTGGGAACTATGGCTACACCTTC. It specifies CAISGNYGYTF.

The chain uses TRBV28 and TRBJ1-1, with 9 bases matching TRBD1. Unmatched junction bases numbered 10, after V lost 4 bases and J lost 1 base. CDR3 length equals 17 residues. CDR1 MDHEN and CDR2 SYDVKM come from the germline V gene. The CDR3 sequence: CASSSVQGALWNTEAFF. The CDR3 nucleotides read TGTGCCAGCAGTTCGGTACAGGGGGCTCTTTGGAACACTGAAGCTTTCTTT.